The clone carrying this T cell receptor (beta chain) is deemed medium-sized (0.01 to 0.1%). Its antigen is still unknown. There are 16 residues in the CDR3. The V end was cut by 5 bases, the J end by 7 bases, with 23 bases between. Germline CDR1 SNHLY, CDR2 FYNNEI. The source of the sample is a study of CD4 T cells in relation to SARS-CoV-2 and coronaviruses. General study results and limits: Monoreactive clones expanded significantly more to SARS-CoV-2 than crossreactive clones did.

CD4+ T cells from unexposed donors were obtained before the COVID-19 pandemic (2011-2018). Profiling relied on immunoSEQ multiplex PCR, and the TCRdb table lists in-frame clones only, not all of them. The data hold about 59,000 clones, with roughly 85% observed a single time. Source material: memory CD4+ T cells from PBMCs. V gene TRBV2 combines with J gene TRBJ2-5, with a tentative D call TRBD2 (7 bases). This clonotype was obtained from a human donor in good health. The DNA for the CDR3 is TGTGCCAGCAGTCGGGACATCAGCGGGGTGAGACCGACCCAGTACTTC. This encodes CASSRDISGVRPTQYF.